A selection of T cell receptor beta chains follows, all from one sample in a study of shared clonotypes between healthy human individuals. Libraries were prepared by immunoSEQ multiplex PCR; TCRdb keeps only in-frame clonotypes and omits some of them. The sample has more than 500,000 clones, roughly 95% seen once. The sequenced sample consisted of naive CD4+ T cells sorted from blood. The origin of the receptors is a woman aged 30 to 39 in good health. Each CDR3 is given with its conserved first and last residue. D genes are given only for firm matches. Only some rows state a clone size, as once, few, many or a class for expanded clones.

size	V	J	D	CDR3	DNA
-	TRBV28	TRBJ2-3	TRBD2	CASSRSGRMDTQYF	TGTGCCAGCAGTCGTAGCGGGAGGATGGATACGCAGTATTTT
-	TRBV28	TRBJ1-4	-	CASQARQINEKLFF	TGTGCCAGCCAGGCGAGGCAGATTAATGAAAAACTGTTTTTT
-	TRBV2	TRBJ1-1	-	CANPGTNTEAFF	TGTGCCAACCCCGGGACAAACACTGAAGCTTTCTTT
once	TRBV6-1	TRBJ1-3	-	CASSERSGATGNTIYF	TGTGCCAGCAGTGAAAGGTCAGGGGCGACTGGAAACACCATATATTTT
-	TRBV19	TRBJ1-3	-	CASSRIQGLISGNTIYF	TGTGCCAGTAGTCGAATACAGGGCCTGATCTCTGGAAACACCATATATTTT
-	TRBV4-1	TRBJ2-5	-	CASSYRDSQSVETQYF	TGCGCCAGCAGCTACCGGGACTCCCAGTCGGTAGAGACCCAGTACTTC
-	TRBV29-1	TRBJ2-3	TRBD2	CSVVGGATDTQYF	TGCAGCGTTGTCGGGGGGGCCACAGATACGCAGTATTTT
-	TRBV5-1	TRBJ2-5	-	CASNSGAQETQYF	TGCGCCAGCAACTCAGGCGCCCAAGAGACCCAGTACTTC
-	TRBV28	TRBJ1-1	TRBD1	CASRYRGNTEAFF	TGTGCCAGCAGGTACAGGGGAAACACTGAAGCTTTCTTT
-	TRBV28	TRBJ2-3	TRBD2	CASSFPSGSTDTQYF	TGTGCCAGCAGTTTTCCTAGCGGGAGCACAGATACGCAGTATTTT
-	TRBV9	TRBJ2-1	TRBD1	CASSVKWTGGGYYNEQFF	TGTGCCAGCAGCGTAAAGTGGACAGGGGGCGGCTACTACAATGAGCAGTTCTTC
-	TRBV20-1	TRBJ2-7	-	CSAEVGEQYF	TGCAGTGCGGAGGTGGGGGAGCAGTACTTC
-	TRBV5-1	TRBJ2-3	TRBD1	CASSLRRRGLSDTQYF	TGCGCCAGCAGCTTGCGTCGCAGGGGGCTCTCAGATACGCAGTATTTT
-	TRBV5-4	TRBJ1-3	-	CASTMAGGSGNTIYF	TGTGCCAGCACCATGGCGGGGGGCTCTGGAAACACCATATATTTT
-	TRBV6-6	TRBJ2-2	-	CASSPRGNTGELFF	TGTGCCAGCAGCCCCCGCGGGAACACCGGGGAGCTGTTTTTT
-	TRBV5-1	TRBJ2-1	-	CASSEEYEQFF	TGCGCCAGCAGCGAAGAGTATGAGCAGTTCTTC
-	TRBV21-1	TRBJ1-1	-	CASSNPLWGVLTEAFF	TGTGCCAGCAGCAATCCACTCTGGGGGGTCCTCACTGAAGCTTTCTTT
-	TRBV28	TRBJ2-7	-	CASSSSWYEQYF	TGTGCCAGCAGTTCCAGTTGGTACGAGCAGTACTTC
-	TRBV10-2	TRBJ1-2	-	CASSAYNYGYTF	TGCGCCAGCAGTGCGTACAACTATGGCTACACCTTC
-	TRBV5-1	TRBJ2-1	TRBD2	CASSLAPLAGAGEQFF	TGCGCCAGCAGCTTGGCTCCTCTAGCGGGAGCGGGGGAGCAGTTCTTC
-	TRBV28	TRBJ1-5	-	CASSLDTAINQPQHF	TGTGCCAGCAGTTTAGATACAGCCATCAATCAGCCCCAGCATTTT
-	TRBV27	TRBJ2-2	TRBD2	CASSSPGLAKSGGELFF	TGTGCCAGCAGTTCGCCGGGACTAGCGAAATCGGGCGGGGAGCTGTTTTTT
-	TRBV6-6	TRBJ1-4	-	CASSYGGTNEKLFF	TGTGCCAGCAGTTACGGGGGAACTAATGAAAAACTGTTTTTT
-	TRBV7-9	TRBJ1-1	-	CASSLAGGVPNTEAFF	TGTGCCAGCAGCTTAGCGGGCGGGGTACCGAACACTGAAGCTTTCTTT
-	TRBV29-1	TRBJ2-1	-	CSVYSPGLHNEQFF	TGCAGCGTTTACTCCCCGGGACTCCACAATGAGCAGTTCTTC
-	TRBV6-5	TRBJ1-4	-	CASRTGTNNEKLFF	TGTGCCAGCAGGACCGGGACAAATAATGAAAAACTGTTTTTT
-	TRBV29-1	TRBJ2-7	-	CSVGGKGGTSYEQYF	TGCAGCGTCGGTGGGAAAGGTGGTACCTCCTACGAGCAGTACTTC
-	TRBV18	TRBJ1-5	-	CASSQDGSNQPQHF	TGTGCCAGCTCACAGGACGGGAGCAATCAGCCCCAGCATTTT
-	TRBV15	TRBJ1-4	-	CATSRGLNEKLFF	TGTGCCACCAGCAGAGGGCTGAATGAAAAACTGTTTTTT
-	TRBV7-2	TRBJ1-4	-	CASSPPLGGGNEKLFF	TGTGCCAGCAGCCCCCCCTTGGGGGGAGGTAATGAAAAACTGTTTTTT
-	TRBV5-1	TRBJ1-2	TRBD1	CASSWGQGTHGYTF	TGCGCCAGCAGCTGGGGACAGGGGACCCATGGCTACACCTTC
-	TRBV7-9	TRBJ2-7	TRBD1	CASTPPGTARSEQYF	TGTGCCAGCACCCCCCCCGGGACAGCGAGGAGCGAGCAGTACTTC
-	TRBV9	TRBJ2-1	-	CASTAGPTYNEQFF	TGTGCCAGCACGGCGGGCCCCACGTACAATGAGCAGTTCTTC
-	TRBV29-1	TRBJ1-5	-	CSVSGGNQPQHF	TGCAGCGTCAGTGGGGGAAATCAGCCCCAGCATTTT
-	TRBV4-2	TRBJ1-5	-	CASSPRKWQALDNQPQHF	TGTGCCAGCAGCCCACGAAAGTGGCAGGCTCTAGATAATCAGCCCCAGCATTTT
-	TRBV6-5	TRBJ1-3	-	CASSPYPGHFNTIYF	TGTGCCAGCAGTCCTTATCCCGGCCATTTCAACACCATATATTTT
-	TRBV5-1	TRBJ2-7	TRBD1	CASSPRTGGFGEQYF	TGCGCCAGCAGCCCCAGGACAGGGGGCTTTGGAGAGCAGTACTTC
-	TRBV5-1	TRBJ2-1	TRBD1	CASSFNLDRGVYNEQFF	TGCGCCAGCAGCTTCAACCTGGACAGGGGTGTTTACAATGAGCAGTTCTTC
-	TRBV9	TRBJ2-3	TRBD1	CASSSPGGQGVRADTQYF	TGTGCCAGCAGTTCCCCTGGGGGACAGGGGGTTCGGGCAGATACGCAGTATTTT
-	TRBV5-4	TRBJ2-1	TRBD1	CASSLQGLSWNEQFF	TGTGCCAGCAGCTTACAGGGGTTAAGTTGGAATGAGCAGTTCTTC